A single T cell receptor beta chain is shown here with its context. Its matching antigen is unknown. The data were taken from a study of T cells after posttransplantation cyclophosphamide. Study-wide results and caveats: Recipient CMV seropositivity and CMV reactivation strongly tracked TRB clonality. TRB overlap between skin or GI tissue T cells and blood was limited. Later blood repertoires were often dominated by clones from the donor CD8+ memory compartment.

On the day of bone marrow donation, the related graft donor provided peripheral blood. Profiled with immunoSEQ multiplex PCR; TCRdb holds only in-frame clones, not every one. The repertoire holds some 61,000 clones, with around 95% as singletons. The CDR3 totals 15 residues. Germline CDR1 reads LGHNA; CDR2 reads YSLEER. The V and J ends lost 1 base and 5 bases respectively, with 13 bases between them. This chain connects TRBV4-3 to TRBJ2-3; TRBD2 is a possible D gene (7 bases). The sequencing sample was made of PBMCs. The source is a woman aged 25 to 39 in good health and a related stem cell transplant donor. The CDR3 protein is CASSQGWRGGDTQYF. The CDR3 nucleotides read TGCGCCAGCAGCCAAGGTTGGAGGGGGGGAGATACGCAGTATTTT.